One and the same sample provided the 27 T cell receptor beta chains below, sequenced in a study of OX40 agonist ivuxolimab in advanced cancers. Sequencing used immunoSEQ multiplex PCR; TCRdb keeps in-frame clones, though not all of them. Here the sample spans about 52,000 clones, 70% to 90% being singletons. The sequencing used CD4+ or CD8+ T cells sorted from blood, collected in a trial of the OX40 agonist ivuxolimab. The source of these receptors is an adult with an advanced solid tumor such as melanoma, head and neck, liver or kidney cancer.

This chain connects TRBV9 to TRBJ1-2; TRBD1 agrees at 8 bases. This CDR3 region has 15 residues. Trimming took 0 bases from V and 4 from J; bases not matched to a gene: 5. The germline V gene has CDR1 SGDLS and CDR2 YYNGEE. This chain's CDR3 is CASSVEAGGAYGYTF. CDR3 DNA sequence: TGTGCCAGCAGCGTAGAGGCAGGGGGCGCCTATGGCTACACCTTC.

This rearrangement joins TRBV19 to TRBJ2-7; D is ambiguous. Trimming pared 5 bases from V and 4 bases from J, leaving 9 bases between. Germline values: CDR1 LNHDA, CDR2 SQIVND (reference sequence). This CDR3 has 12 amino acids. The CDR3 loop reads CASSPDTYEQYF. The CDR3 coding sequence is TGTGCCAGTAGTCCAGACACGTACGAGCAGTACTTC.

This clone was picked up one time. The chain employs TRBV5-8 and TRBJ2-7; 10 nucleotides match TRBD1. CDR1 and CDR2 (germline): SGHTS, YDEGEE. The junction had 8 bases not matched to a gene; V was cut back by 5 bases and J by 6 bases. This CDR3 is built from 14 residues. The DNA for the CDR3 is TGTGCCAGCAGTTGGGGACAGGGGTCCGGCGAGCAGTACTTC. Protein: CASSWGQGSGEQYF.

This chain uses TRBV7-9 with TRBJ2-1, with 9 bases aligning to TRBD2. J lost 10 bases, V lost 3 bases, and 7 bases had no gene match. Germline V gene lookup returns CDR1 SEHNR and CDR2 FQNEAQ (reference sequence). This CDR3 has 14 amino acids. The CDR3 spells CASSFEVAGDEQFF. The CDR3, as DNA: TGTGCCAGCAGCTTTGAAGTAGCGGGGGACGAGCAGTTCTTC. The complete variable domain, with remaining parts taken from reference TRBV7-9 and TRBJ2-1, reads DTGVSQNPRHKITKRGQNVTFRCDPISEHNRLYWYRQTLGQGPEFLTYFQNEAQLEKSRLLSDRFSAERPKGSFSTLEIQRTEQGDSAMYLCASSFEVAGDEQFFGPGTRLTVL.

The chain uses TRBV5-1 and TRBJ2-7; 8 nucleotides agree with TRBD1. This CDR3 is built from 14 residues. The ends lost 3 bases at V and 1 base at J; junction bases unmatched: 3. The germline CDR1 and CDR2 sequences are SGHRS and YFSETQ. Here the CDR3 reads CASSSGTGSYEQYF. The CDR3 DNA reads TGCGCCAGCAGCTCCGGGACAGGATCCTACGAGCAGTACTTC.

This clone was picked up one time. The chain recombines TRBV6-1 with TRBJ1-4, with unresolved D. The V gene's germline CDR1 is MNHNS and CDR2 SASEGT. The ends were cut back, 4 bases at V and 5 bases at J, with 11 bases in the middle. The CDR3 loop spans 14 amino acids. In DNA, the CDR3 is TGTGCCAGCAGTGTACTGGGCGCGAATGAAAAACTGTTTTTT. Translated: CASSVLGANEKLFF.

The genes are TRBV30 and TRBJ2-5, with 9 bases fitting TRBD2. The CDR3 consists of 15 residues. CDR1 GTSNPN and CDR2 SVGIG come from the germline V gene (reference sequence). V shed 0 bases and J 4 bases; nucleotides not matched to a gene: 6. This CDR3 reads CAWSVGAGGGETQYF. The DNA for the CDR3 is TGTGCCTGGAGTGTAGGAGCGGGGGGTGGAGAGACCCAGTACTTC.

The chain employs TRBV19 and TRBJ1-2; 7 bases line up with TRBD1. Germline assignment: CDR1 LNHDA and CDR2 SQIVND (reference sequence). The CDR3 spans 17 residues. V lost 0 bases, J lost 6 bases, and 13 bases stayed unmatched. CDR3 region: CASSIDVEGAFLDGYTF. The CDR3 region has the DNA TGTGCCAGTAGTATAGATGTCGAGGGGGCATTCTTGGATGGCTACACCTTC.

The V and J genes are TRBV19 and TRBJ1-5; D may be TRBD1 (6 bases). Germline lookup yields CDR1 LNHDA and CDR2 SQIVND (reference sequence). This CDR3 has 16 residues. V was pared by 3 bases and J by 1 base, with 13 bases between. CDR3 coding DNA: TGTGCCAGTAGTATGGGGGGCGTCGGGAGCAATCAGCCCCAGCATTTT. Protein: CASSMGGVGSNQPQHF.

CDR3 loop: CAWSVDPRTEGRGNSPLHF. In nucleotides, the CDR3 is TGTGCCTGGAGTGTAGATCCTCGGACAGAAGGGAGGGGAAATTCACCCCTCCACTTT. This chain uses TRBV30 with TRBJ1-6; a weak D match, TRBD1 (6 bases). This CDR3 comprises 19 residues. Germline CDR1 is GTSNPN and CDR2 is SVGIG (reference sequence). The germline V and J ends were trimmed by 0 bases and 7 bases, with 25 bases remaining between them.

The gene calls are TRBV4-2 and TRBJ1-2; unclear D gene. The germline gives CDR1 LGHNA, CDR2 YNFKEQ. V lost 4 bases, J lost 10 bases, and 22 bases lay in between. This CDR3 contains 15 residues. The CDR3 region is CASSPPAGGKYFYTF. CDR3 bases: TGTGCCAGCAGCCCCCCGGCAGGAGGTAAATATTTCTACACCTTC.

This rearrangement joins TRBV6-1 to TRBJ1-2, with D possibly matching TRBD1 (5 bases). CDR3 size: 13 residues. Germline lookup yields CDR1 MNHNS and CDR2 SASEGT. Trimming shortened V by 7 bases and J by 4 bases, and 13 bases separated the two germline ends. This chain's CDR3 is CASIGGTSYGYTF. The CDR3 DNA follows: TGTGCCAGCATCGGAGGGACGAGCTATGGCTACACCTTC.

This sequence joins TRBV19 and TRBJ2-3, with 12 positions matching TRBD2. Germline CDR1 LNHDA, CDR2 SQIVND (reference sequence). CDR3 size: 13 residues. V shed 8 bases, J shed 6 bases, and the junction held 3 bases outside the gene matches. The CDR3 loop is CASRLAGADTQYF. The CDR3, as DNA: TGTGCCAGTCGACTAGCGGGGGCGGATACGCAGTATTTT.

The V call is TRBV6-1, the J call TRBJ1-5; D not certain. The CDR3 has 11 residues. Germline CDR1 reads MNHNS; CDR2 reads SASEGT. Trimming shortened V by 7 bases and J by 7 bases, and 8 bases separated the two germline ends. In DNA form, the CDR3 reads TGTGCCAGCACAGGTGGACAGCCCCAGCATTTT. It yields the protein CASTGGQPQHF.

The V and J genes are TRBV13 and TRBJ2-1; 9 nucleotides align to TRBD1. There are 16 residues in the CDR3. V was clipped by 4 bases and J by 3 bases; unmatched bases: 7. The germline V gene encodes CDR1 PRHDT and CDR2 FYEKMQ (reference sequence). The CDR3 is CASSWYRDRDYNEQFF. CDR3 bases: TGTGCCAGCAGCTGGTACCGGGACAGGGACTACAATGAGCAGTTCTTC.

The chain links TRBV7-9 to TRBJ2-3; D might be TRBD2 (6 bases). The V end lost 3 bases, the J end lost 3 bases, and 7 bases lay between the germline ends. Germline CDR1 SEHNR, CDR2 FQNEAQ (reference sequence). This CDR3 has 13 amino acids. The DNA for the CDR3 is TGTGCCAGCAGCTTGGAGGGGACAGATACGCAGTATTTT. It encodes CASSLEGTDTQYF. The entire variable domain, with the rest obtained from reference TRBV7-9 and TRBJ2-3, is as follows: DTGVSQNPRHKITKRGQNVTFRCDPISEHNRLYWYRQTLGQGPEFLTYFQNEAQLEKSRLLSDRFSAERPKGSFSTLEIQRTEQGDSAMYLCASSLEGTDTQYFGPGTRLTVL.

This clone was observed once. The chain joins TRBV4-2 to TRBJ1-1; the D is unclear. This CDR3 region has 15 residues. V lost 1 base and J 0 bases, leaving 9 bases between the germline ends. Germline CDR1 and CDR2: LGHNA and YNFKEQ. In DNA form, the CDR3 reads TGTGCCAGCAGCCAAGGATCGGCCTTGAACACTGAAGCTTTCTTT. Protein product: CASSQGSALNTEAFF.

This rearrangement joins TRBV4-1 to TRBJ1-5, with D perhaps matching TRBD1 (6 bases). This CDR3 spans 17 amino acids. Per germline, CDR1 MGHRA and CDR2 YSYEKL. V lost 1 base, J lost 6 bases, and 19 bases lay in between. This CDR3 is CASSQAEIQGLGQPQHF. For the CDR3, the DNA is TGCGCCAGCAGCCAAGCCGAAATACAGGGTTTAGGTCAGCCCCAGCATTTT.

The chain recombines TRBV4-1 with TRBJ1-6, with unresolved D. Trimming stripped 0 bases from V and 10 bases from J, with 7 bases between. In germline, CDR1 is MGHRA, CDR2 YSYEKL. This CDR3 region has 13 residues. In nucleotides, the CDR3 is TGCGCCAGCAGCCAAGATGTCGAGTCACCCCTCCACTTT. As protein: CASSQDVESPLHF.

The chain employs TRBV29-1 and TRBJ2-2; D may be TRBD1 (6 bases). CDR1 and CDR2 (germline): SQVTM, ANQGSEA. This CDR3 has 15 amino acids. V was shortened by 4 bases and J by 5 bases, with 17 bases between the two germline ends. Written as DNA, the CDR3 is TGCAGCGTTGTCCCGCTGGCAGGGGTGACCGGGGAGCTGTTTTTT. It is translated as CSVVPLAGVTGELFF.

The J gene is TRBJ1-2, the V gene TRBV5-5; D gene uncertain. Trimming took 0 bases from V and 4 from J, leaving 16 bases between them. Per the germline V gene, CDR1 is SGHKS and CDR2 is YYEKEE (reference sequence). The CDR3 extends over 16 amino acids. The CDR3, as DNA: TGTGCCAGCAGCTTGGCGGCTCCGGCTGGGGTCTATGGCTACACCTTC. Its protein is CASSLAAPAGVYGYTF.

This clone has a single count. The chain couples TRBV6-5 to TRBJ2-3; D is unresolved. In germline, CDR1 is MNHEY, CDR2 SVGAGI. CDR3 length: 15 residues. V lost 2 bases, J lost 6 bases, and 15 bases lay in between. The CDR3 protein is CASSYGPRDRDTQYF. CDR3 nucleotides: TGTGCCAGCAGTTACGGGCCGAGAGACCGGGATACGCAGTATTTT.

This chain links TRBV19 with TRBJ1-1; the match to TRBD1 covers 12 bases. Germline V gene sequence: CDR1 LNHDA, CDR2 SQIVND (reference sequence). The CDR3 spans 17 residues. V was pared by 1 base and J by 3 bases, with 6 bases of the junction left unmatched. Here the CDR3 reads CASSIGRDRGRDTEAFF. CDR3 nucleotide sequence: TGTGCCAGTAGTATAGGTCGGGACAGGGGGCGCGACACTGAAGCTTTCTTT.

V gene TRBV9 combines with J gene TRBJ2-3; D unclear. The germline V and J ends were trimmed by 0 bases and 2 bases, with 10 bases remaining between them. Germline assignment: CDR1 SGDLS and CDR2 YYNGEE. This CDR3 spans 15 amino acids. In DNA, the CDR3 is TGTGCCAGCAGCGTAGCCGAATTACACACAGATACGCAGTATTTT. It specifies CASSVAELHTDTQYF.

CDR3 protein: CATSKDRGPNQPQHF. CDR3 sequence (DNA): TGTGCCACCAGCAAGGACAGGGGACCCAATCAGCCCCAGCATTTT. The chain recombines TRBV15 with TRBJ1-5; 9 positions match TRBD1. The CDR3 runs to 15 residues. V was clipped by 4 bases and J by 3 bases; unmatched bases: 4. Germline V gene sequence: CDR1 LNHNV, CDR2 YYDKDF (reference sequence).

V gene TRBV10-3 combines with J gene TRBJ2-7; 8 bases map to TRBD2. This CDR3 comprises 13 residues. Germline CDR1 and CDR2: ENHRY and SYGVKD. Unmatched junction bases numbered 7, after V lost 10 bases and J lost 2 bases. The CDR3 reads CATGAGGAYEQYF. The CDR3 DNA reads TGTGCCACTGGGGCCGGGGGGGCCTACGAGCAGTACTTC.

This clone was recorded only once. V and J are TRBV27 and TRBJ2-1; D gene unclear. The CDR3 loop spans 12 amino acids. V was clipped by 2 bases and J by 8 bases, with 7 bases between them. Germline V gene sequence: CDR1 MNHEY, CDR2 SMNVEV (reference sequence). The CDR3 DNA reads as TGTGCCAGCAGTTTACGTGGCGATGAGCAGTTCTTC. Translated, it gives CASSLRGDEQFF.